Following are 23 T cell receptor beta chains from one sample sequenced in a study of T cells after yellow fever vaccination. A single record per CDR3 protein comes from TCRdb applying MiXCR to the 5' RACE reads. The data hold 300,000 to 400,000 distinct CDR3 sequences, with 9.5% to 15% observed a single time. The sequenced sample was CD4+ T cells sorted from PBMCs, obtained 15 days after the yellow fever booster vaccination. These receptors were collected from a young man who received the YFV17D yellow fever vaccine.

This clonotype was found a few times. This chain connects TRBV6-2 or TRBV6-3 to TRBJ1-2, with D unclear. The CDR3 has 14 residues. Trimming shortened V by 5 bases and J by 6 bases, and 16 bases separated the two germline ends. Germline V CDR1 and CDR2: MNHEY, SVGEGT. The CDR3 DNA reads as TGTGCCAGCAGTGTCTATGGGCTTCCGAATGGCTACACCTTC. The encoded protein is CASSVYGLPNGYTF.

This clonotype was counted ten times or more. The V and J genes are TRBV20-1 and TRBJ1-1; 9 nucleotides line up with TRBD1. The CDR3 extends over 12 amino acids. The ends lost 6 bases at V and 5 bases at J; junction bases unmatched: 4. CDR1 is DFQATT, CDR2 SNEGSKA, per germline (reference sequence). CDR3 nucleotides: TGCAGTGCACGACAGGGGGGAACTGAAGCTTTCTTT. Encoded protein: CSARQGGTEAFF.

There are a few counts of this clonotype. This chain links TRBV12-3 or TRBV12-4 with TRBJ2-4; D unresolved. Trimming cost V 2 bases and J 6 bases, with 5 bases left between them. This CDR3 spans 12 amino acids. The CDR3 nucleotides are TGTGCCAGCAGTTTACTAGGAAACATTCAGTACTTC. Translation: CASSLLGNIQYF.

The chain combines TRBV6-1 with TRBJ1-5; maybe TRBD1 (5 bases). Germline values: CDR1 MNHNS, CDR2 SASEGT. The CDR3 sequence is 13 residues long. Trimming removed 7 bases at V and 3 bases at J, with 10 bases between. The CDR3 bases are TGTGCCAGCACGGAGGGGAACAATCAGCCCCAGCATTTT. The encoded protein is CASTEGNNQPQHF.

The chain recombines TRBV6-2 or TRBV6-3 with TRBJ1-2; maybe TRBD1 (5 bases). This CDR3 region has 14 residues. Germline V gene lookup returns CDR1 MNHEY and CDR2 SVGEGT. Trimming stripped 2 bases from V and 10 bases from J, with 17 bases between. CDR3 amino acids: CASSYPRGREDYTF. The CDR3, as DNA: TGTGCCAGCAGTTACCCGAGGGGCCGGGAGGACTACACCTTC.

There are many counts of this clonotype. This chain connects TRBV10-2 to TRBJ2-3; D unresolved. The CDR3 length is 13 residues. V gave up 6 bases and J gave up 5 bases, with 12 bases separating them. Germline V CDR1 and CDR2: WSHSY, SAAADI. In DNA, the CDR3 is TGCGCCAGCAGCCCCACCCCCGGAGATACGCAGTATTTT. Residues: CASSPTPGDTQYF.

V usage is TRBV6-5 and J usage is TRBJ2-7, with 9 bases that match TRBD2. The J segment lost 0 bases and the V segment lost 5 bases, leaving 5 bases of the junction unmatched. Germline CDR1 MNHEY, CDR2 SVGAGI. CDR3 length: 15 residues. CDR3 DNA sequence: TGTGCCAGCAGTCCTAGCGGGACTTACTCCTACGAGCAGTACTTC. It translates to CASSPSGTYSYEQYF.

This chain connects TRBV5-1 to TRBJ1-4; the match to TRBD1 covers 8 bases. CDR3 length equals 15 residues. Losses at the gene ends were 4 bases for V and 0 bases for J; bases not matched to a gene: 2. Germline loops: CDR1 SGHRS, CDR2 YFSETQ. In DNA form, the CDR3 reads TGCGCCAGCAGCCGGACAGGGACAACTAATGAAAAACTGTTTTTT. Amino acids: CASSRTGTTNEKLFF.

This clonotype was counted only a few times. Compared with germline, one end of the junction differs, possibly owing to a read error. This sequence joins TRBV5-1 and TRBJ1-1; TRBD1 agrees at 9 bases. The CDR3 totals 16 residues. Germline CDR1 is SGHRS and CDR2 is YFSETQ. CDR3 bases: TGCGCCACCAGCCCCGAGACAGGACAGGGGACCACTGAAGCTTTCTTT. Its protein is CATSPETGQGTTEAFF.

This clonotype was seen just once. CDR3 sequence reads: CSVQMLGAQETQYF. CDR3 DNA: TGCAGCGTCCAGATGCTTGGGGCCCAAGAGACCCAGTACTTC. The V call is TRBV29-1, the J call TRBJ2-5; the D gene is possibly TRBD1 (5 bases). The germline CDR1 and CDR2 sequences are SQVTM and ANQGSEA. The CDR3 contains 14 residues. The germline V and J ends were trimmed by 6 bases and 1 base, with 15 bases remaining between them.

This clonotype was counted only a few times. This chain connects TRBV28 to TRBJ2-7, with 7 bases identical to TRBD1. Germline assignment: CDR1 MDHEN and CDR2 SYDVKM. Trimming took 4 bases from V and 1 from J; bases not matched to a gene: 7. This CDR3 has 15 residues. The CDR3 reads CASSSTGKGSYEQYV. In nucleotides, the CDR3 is TGTGCCAGCAGTTCGACAGGGAAAGGGTCCTACGAGCAGTACGTC.

This CDR3 reads CASRGTSGRTDTQYF. The CDR3 nucleotides are TGTGCCAGCAGAGGGACTAGCGGGCGCACAGATACGCAGTATTTT. The rearrangement joins TRBV2 to TRBJ2-3; 12 bases are a match to TRBD2. Unmatched junction bases numbered 2, after V lost 6 bases and J lost 1 base. Germline V CDR1 and CDR2: SNHLY, FYNNEI. This CDR3 is built from 15 residues.

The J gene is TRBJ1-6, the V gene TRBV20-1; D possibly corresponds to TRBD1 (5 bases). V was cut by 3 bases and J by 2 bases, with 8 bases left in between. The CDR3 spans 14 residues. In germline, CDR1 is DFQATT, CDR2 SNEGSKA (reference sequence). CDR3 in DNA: TGCAGTGCTAGCCAGGGTACCTATAATTCACCCCTCCACTTT. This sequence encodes CSASQGTYNSPLHF.

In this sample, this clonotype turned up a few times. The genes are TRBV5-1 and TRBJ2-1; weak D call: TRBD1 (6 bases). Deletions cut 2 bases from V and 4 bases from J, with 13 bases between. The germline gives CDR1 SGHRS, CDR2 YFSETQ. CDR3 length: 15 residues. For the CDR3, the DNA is TGCGCCAGCAGCTTCACTCAGGGGCTTTACAATGAGCAGTTCTTC. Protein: CASSFTQGLYNEQFF.

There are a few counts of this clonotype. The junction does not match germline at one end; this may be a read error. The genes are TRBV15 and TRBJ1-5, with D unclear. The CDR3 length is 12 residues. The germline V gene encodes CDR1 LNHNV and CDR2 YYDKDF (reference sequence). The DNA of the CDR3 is TGTGCCAGCAGCCCCCAGGACCAGCCCCAGCATTTT. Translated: CASSPQDQPQHF.

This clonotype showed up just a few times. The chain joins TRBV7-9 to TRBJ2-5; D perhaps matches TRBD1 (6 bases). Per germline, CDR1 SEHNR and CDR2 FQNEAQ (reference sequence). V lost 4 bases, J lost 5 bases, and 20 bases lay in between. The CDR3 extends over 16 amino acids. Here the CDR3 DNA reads TGTGCCAGCAGCTCACAGGGTCGGGAAGAAATGGAGACCCAGTACTTC. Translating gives CASSSQGREEMETQYF.

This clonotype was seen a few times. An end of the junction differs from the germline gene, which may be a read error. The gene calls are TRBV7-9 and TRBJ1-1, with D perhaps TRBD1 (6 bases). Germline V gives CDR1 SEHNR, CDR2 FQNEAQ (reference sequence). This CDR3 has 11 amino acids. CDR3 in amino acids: CASSLGGSAFF. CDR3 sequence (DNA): TGTGCCAGCAGTTTAGGGGGATCAGCTTTCTTT.

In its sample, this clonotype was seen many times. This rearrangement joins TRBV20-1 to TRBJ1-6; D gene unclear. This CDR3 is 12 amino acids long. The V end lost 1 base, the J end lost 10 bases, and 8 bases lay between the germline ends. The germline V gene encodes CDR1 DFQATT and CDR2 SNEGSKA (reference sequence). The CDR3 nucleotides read TGCAGTGCTAGAGTTACCGGATCACCCCTCCACTTT. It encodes CSARVTGSPLHF.

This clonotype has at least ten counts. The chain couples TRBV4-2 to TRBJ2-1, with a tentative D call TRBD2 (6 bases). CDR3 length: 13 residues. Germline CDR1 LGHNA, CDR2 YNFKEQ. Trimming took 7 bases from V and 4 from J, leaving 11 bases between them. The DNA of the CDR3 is TGTGCCAGCACTAGCGCAGGTTACAATGAGCAGTTCTTC. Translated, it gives CASTSAGYNEQFF.

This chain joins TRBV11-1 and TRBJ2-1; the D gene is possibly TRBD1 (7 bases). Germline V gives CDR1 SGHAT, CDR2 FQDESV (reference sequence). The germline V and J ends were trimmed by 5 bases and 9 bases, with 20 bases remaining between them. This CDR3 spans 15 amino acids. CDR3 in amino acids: CASSRRDSRSVEQFF. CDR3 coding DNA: TGTGCCAGCAGCCGGCGGGACAGTAGGAGCGTTGAGCAGTTCTTC.

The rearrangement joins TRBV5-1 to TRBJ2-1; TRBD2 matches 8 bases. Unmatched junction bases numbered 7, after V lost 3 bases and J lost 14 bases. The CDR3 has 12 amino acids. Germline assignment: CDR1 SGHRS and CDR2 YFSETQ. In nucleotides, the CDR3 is TGCGCCAGCAGCTCCGCCCTCGGGGGGGAGTTCTTC. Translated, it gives CASSSALGGEFF.

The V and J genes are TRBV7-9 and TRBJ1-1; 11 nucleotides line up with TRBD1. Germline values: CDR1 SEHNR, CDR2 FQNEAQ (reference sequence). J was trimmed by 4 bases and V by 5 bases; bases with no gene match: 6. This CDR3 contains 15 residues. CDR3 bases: TGTGCCAGCAGCCCCCAGGGACAGGGGGGCACTGAAGCTTTCTTT. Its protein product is CASSPQGQGGTEAFF.

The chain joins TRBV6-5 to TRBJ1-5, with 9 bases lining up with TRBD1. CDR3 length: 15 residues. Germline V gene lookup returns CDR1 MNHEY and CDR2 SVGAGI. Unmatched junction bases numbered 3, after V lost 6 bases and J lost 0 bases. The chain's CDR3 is CASSWTGDSNQPQHF. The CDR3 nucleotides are TGTGCCAGCAGCTGGACAGGGGATAGCAATCAGCCCCAGCATTTT.